Presented here are 8 T cell receptor beta chains from one specimen sequenced in a study of regulatory T cells in long-lasting Graves disease. Arm-PCR of CDR3 regions and iRepertoire HTBI primers were used to build TCR beta libraries. Via MiXCR, TCRdb re-called the multiplex PCR reads, giving one row per CDR3 protein. In the table there are 440,000 or so distinct CDR3 sequences, 15% to 20% of which are singletons. Described time point: newly diagnosed GD, antithyroid drugs for less than 3 months. PBMC-derived RNA was used for the TCR library. The same specimen was also included in a second study, on T cells in Graves' hyperthyroidism and ophthalmopathy.

This specimen consisted of peripheral blood mononuclear cells (PBMCs), obtained at new diagnosis, from a patient treated with antithyroid drugs. These receptors came from a woman aged 25 to 39 with Graves disease.

The chain carries TRBV12-3 or TRBV12-4 and TRBJ2-2; TRBD1 matches 7 bases. The CDR3 is made up of 15 amino acids. V was clipped by 7 bases and J by 2 bases; unmatched bases: 7. The CDR3 here is CASINRDRNTGELFF. DNA for the CDR3: TGTGCCAGCATTAACCGGGACAGAAACACCGGGGAGCTGTTTTTT.

This clonotype showed up many times. The genes are TRBV30 and TRBJ1-4; TRBD1 aligns across 9 bases. CDR3 length equals 15 residues. Germline CDR1 is GTSNPN and CDR2 is SVGIG (reference sequence). V trimming: 0 bases; J trimming: 6 bases; junction bases outside the gene matches: 5. This chain's CDR3 is CAWSVRDREYEKLFF. For the CDR3, the DNA is TGTGCCTGGAGTGTAAGGGACAGGGAGTATGAAAAACTGTTTTTT.

This clonotype was detected many times. The chain uses TRBV20-1 and TRBJ1-1; possibly TRBD1 for D (5 bases). Trimming removed 0 bases from V and 4 bases from J, with 18 bases in between. In germline, CDR1 is DFQATT, CDR2 SNEGSKA (reference sequence). The CDR3 runs 16 residues. Written as DNA, the CDR3 is TGCAGTGCTAGAGATCCTCAGGGTTTAGGAGGCACTGAAGCTTTCTTT. Residues: CSARDPQGLGGTEAFF.

This clonotype was observed many times. The V and J genes are TRBV3-1 and TRBJ1-1, with 8 positions matching TRBD1. Germline V gene sequence: CDR1 LGHDT, CDR2 YNNKEL (reference sequence). Trimming cost V 3 bases and J 4 bases; bases outside gene matches: 1. The CDR3 has 13 amino acids. This CDR3 is CASSQDRATEAFF. The DNA for the CDR3 is TGTGCCAGCAGCCAGGACAGGGCCACTGAAGCTTTCTTT. The full variable domain, in which reference TRBV3-1 and TRBJ1-1 provide the parts outside the CDR3, is DTAVSQTPKYLVTQMGNDKSIKCEQNLGHDTMYWYKQDSKKFLKIMFSYNNKELIINETVPNRFSPKSPDKAHLNLHINSLELGDSAVYFCASSQDRATEAFFGQGTRLTVV.

Notes on this clonotype: As the CDR3 is not closed by the conserved phenylalanine or tryptophan, this likely results from a read error. The chain couples TRBV19 to TRBJ1-1; 7 bases map to TRBD1. Germline-derived CDR1 and CDR2 are LNHDA and SQIVND (reference sequence). Trimming took 5 bases from V and 4 from J; bases not matched to a gene: 4. CDR3 length equals 13 residues. The CDR3 DNA reads TGTGCCAGTAGTTTCGGGACAGCCACTGAAGCTTTCATT. Translation gives CASSFGTATEAFI.

In this sample, this clonotype turned up a few times. The genes are TRBV20-1 and TRBJ2-1; tentatively, D is TRBD2 (6 bases). Germline assignment: CDR1 DFQATT and CDR2 SNEGSKA (reference sequence). The CDR3 runs to 11 residues. With 7 bases removed from V and 8 bases from J, the gap between germline ends came to 12 bases. CDR3 amino acids: CSGSGVDEQFF. The CDR3 DNA reads as TGCAGTGGGTCGGGAGTAGATGAGCAGTTCTTC.

This chain joins TRBV4-3 and TRBJ2-7; 8 bases agree with TRBD1. V was pared by 3 bases and J by 3 bases, with 16 bases of the junction left unmatched. Germline lookup yields CDR1 LGHNA and CDR2 YSLEER. The CDR3 length is 18 residues. The CDR3 reads CASSQAGGAMAPNYEQYF. Written as DNA, the CDR3 is TGCGCCAGCAGCCAGGCAGGGGGCGCCATGGCCCCCAACTACGAGCAGTACTTC.

This clonotype was counted a few times. The V and J genes are TRBV2 and TRBJ1-1; D possibly corresponds to TRBD1 (5 bases). V shed 7 bases and J shed 0 bases, with 9 bases lying between them. Germline V lookup: CDR1 SNHLY, CDR2 FYNNEI. The length of the CDR3 is 13 residues. The CDR3 here is CASTGPLNTEAFF. CDR3 bases: TGTGCCAGCACGGGACCCCTGAACACTGAAGCTTTCTTT.